This note documents a single T cell receptor beta chain sequence. Its target is not known. A multiplex PCR was run with 60 Vbeta primers and 13 Jbeta primers. Original data processing: An analysis that came later counted some 81 million unique TCR beta chains, 9 million to 12 million shared. Some clones are missing from TCRdb's copy, which holds only in-frame ones; the method was immunoSEQ multiplex PCR. The V and J calls and the clone size are those of that table, but D and trimming were determined from the DNA. In the table there are approximately 100,000 clones, about 70% of which are singletons. The record originates from a study of cytomegalovirus exposure and HLA in healthy donors. Notes on the study in general: CMV serostatus was the only immune exposure information that was available. A further, later analysis showed that HLA-associated TCR beta chains (compared with equally common others) were more clonally expanded. A classifier reportedly called cytomegalovirus status with high sensitivity and specificity.

V dropped 2 bases and J dropped 3; count of bases not matched to a gene: 5. The CDR3 length is 15 residues. CDR1 and CDR2 from the germline V gene are MGHDK and SYGVNS. This sequence joins TRBV25-1 and TRBJ2-5; 8 bases line up with TRBD2. This TCR was recovered from a woman between 18 and 30 years old in good health and CMV-seropositive. Sequencing was carried out using PBMCs. The CDR3 loop is CASSERAGGKETQYF. The CDR3 DNA is TGTGCCAGCAGTGAAAGGGCGGGGGGTAAAGAGACCCAGTACTTC. The entire variable domain, with the rest obtained from reference TRBV25-1 and TRBJ2-5, is as follows: EADIYQTPRYLVIGTGKKITLECSQTMGHDKMYWYQQDPGMELHLIHYSYGVNSTEKGDLSSESTVSRIRTEHFPLTLESARPSHTSQYLCASSERAGGKETQYFGPGTRLLVL.